This T cell receptor (beta chain) was sequenced for a study of cytomegalovirus exposure and HLA in healthy donors. Whole-study findings and limits: The study designated roughly 160 TCR beta chains cytomegalovirus-associated.

This CDR3 comprises 13 residues. With 5 bases clipped from V and 5 bases from J, the junction kept 5 bases outside the gene matches. In germline, CDR1 is SGHVS, CDR2 FNYEAQ. About this clone itself: As yet, its antigen is unknown.

Assay used: immunoSEQ multiplex PCR; TCRdb lists only in-frame clones, some missing. This sample has roughly 120,000 clones, with more than 75% found just once. Sequencing used PBMCs. The J gene is TRBJ1-2, the V gene TRBV7-6; the match to TRBD1 covers 7 bases. The receptor's source is a man between 18 and 29 years old in good health and CMV-seronegative. The CDR3 coding sequence is TGTGCCAGCAGCGGGGCAGGGGGGTATGGCTACACCTTC. Residues: CASSGAGGYGYTF.